What follows are 20 T cell receptor beta chains derived from one specimen sequenced in a study of T cells in Graves' hyperthyroidism and ophthalmopathy. Regions amplified from RNA transcripts were the TCR beta CDR3 regions. First-round RT-PCR targeting the TCR CDR3 was performed with the HTBI primer set. TCRdb passed the multiplex PCR reads through MiXCR, listing each CDR3 protein once. In the table there are more than 350,000 distinct CDR3 sequences, 13% to 15% of which are singletons. Sequencing used blood. These receptors all stem from a woman under 40 with Graves' ophthalmopathy.

The chain couples TRBV5-4 to TRBJ1-1; no reliable D call. The V gene lost 10 bases and the J gene lost 1 base, with 14 bases spanning the gap. The germline V gene encodes CDR1 SGHNT and CDR2 YYREEE (reference sequence). The CDR3 is 13 amino acids. The CDR3 nucleotides are TGTGCCGTGGACGATATTACGAACACTGAAGCTTTCTTT. This translates into CAVDDITNTEAFF. The full variable domain, with the rest looked up from reference TRBV5-4 and TRBJ1-1, is ETGVTQSPTHLIKTRGQQVTLRCSSQSGHNTVSWYQQALGQGPQFIFQYYREEENGRGNFPPRFSGLQFPNYSSELNVNALELDDSALYLCAVDDITNTEAFFGQGTRLTVV.

This clonotype was counted at least ten times. The chain is built from TRBV5-1 and TRBJ2-2; 12 bases map to TRBD2. The CDR3 is 18 amino acids. The V and J ends lost 3 bases and 6 bases, in that order; junction bases with no gene match: 12. The germline V gene has CDR1 SGHRS and CDR2 YFSETQ. CDR3 in amino acids: CASSWAGLAGPVAGELFF. The CDR3 coding sequence is TGCGCCAGCAGCTGGGCCGGACTAGCGGGGCCCGTCGCCGGGGAGCTGTTTTTT.

At least ten counts were recorded for this clonotype. J is TRBJ1-6 and V is TRBV2, with a weak D call TRBD1 (5 bases). Looked up from germline, CDR1 is SNHLY and CDR2 is FYNNEI. V was cut by 4 bases and J by 0 bases, with 16 bases left in between. The length of the CDR3 is 18 residues. CDR3 nucleotides: TGTGCCAGCAGTGTCCTCGGGGGGACGAGCTCCTATAATTCACCCCTCCACTTT. This gives the protein CASSVLGGTSSYNSPLHF.

This clonotype was picked up many times. The V gene is TRBV29-1, the J gene TRBJ1-1; D unresolved. CDR3 size: 12 residues. Trimming shortened V by 3 bases and J by 4 bases, and 9 bases separated the two germline ends. CDR1 SQVTM and CDR2 ANQGSEA come from the germline V gene. CDR3 amino acids: CSVDERGTEAFF. CDR3 nucleotide sequence: TGCAGCGTTGACGAACGGGGCACTGAAGCTTTCTTT.

This clonotype was found many times. J is TRBJ1-1 and V is TRBV2; a weak D match, TRBD1 (6 bases). This CDR3 comprises 14 residues. V was clipped by 6 bases and J by 3 bases, with 14 bases between them. Germline V gene data show CDR1 as SNHLY and CDR2 as FYNNEI. The CDR3: CASSARGVYTEAFF. Written as DNA, the CDR3 is TGTGCCAGCAGCGCGAGGGGGGTTTACACTGAAGCTTTCTTT. The variable domain in full, with the rest retrieved from reference TRBV2 and TRBJ1-1, is EPEVTQTPSHQVTQMGQEVILRCVPISNHLYFYWYRQILGQKVEFLVSFYNNEISEKSEIFDDQFSVERPDGSNFTLKIRSTKLEDSAMYFCASSARGVYTEAFFGQGTRLTVV.

This clonotype was recorded many times. The CDR3 region has the DNA TGTGCCAGCAGCTCGGGACAGGTCTACGAGCAGTACTTC. It specifies CASSSGQVYEQYF. V and J are TRBV11-2 and TRBJ2-7; 8 nucleotides agree with TRBD1. The CDR3 extends over 13 amino acids. The ends lost 4 bases at V and 3 bases at J; junction bases unmatched: 2. The V gene's germline CDR1 is SGHAT and CDR2 FQNNGV.

V and J are TRBV10-3 and TRBJ2-2; possibly TRBD1 for D (6 bases). Germline CDR1 and CDR2: ENHRY and SYGVKD. The length of the CDR3 is 15 residues. Between the trimmed V and J ends, which lost 2 bases and 4 bases, there was a span of 11 bases. The CDR3 region is CAISELGQRTGELFF. CDR3 DNA: TGTGCCATCAGTGAGCTGGGACAACGCACCGGGGAGCTGTTTTTT.

This clonotype was seen repeatedly, ten times or more. The V call is TRBV7-8, the J call TRBJ2-7, with 8 bases identical to TRBD1. After removal of 1 base from V and 0 bases from J, the junction contained 5 bases not matched to a gene. The CDR3 spans 16 residues. Germline CDR1 SGHVS, CDR2 FQNEAQ. Here the CDR3 DNA reads TGTGCCAGCAGCTTAGGGGGGCAGGGGGCCTCCTACGAGCAGTACTTC. Residues: CASSLGGQGASYEQYF.

This clonotype was recorded many times. The chain recombines TRBV20-1 with TRBJ2-3, with no clear D. Germline lookup yields CDR1 DFQATT and CDR2 SNEGSKA (reference sequence). Trimming left V 6 bases short and J 6 bases short, with 10 bases between. The CDR3 is made up of 11 amino acids. The CDR3 nucleotides read TGCAGTGCATCACAATACGATACGCAGTATTTT. Its translation is CSASQYDTQYF.

This clonotype was seen repeatedly, ten times or more. The chain has TRBV13 and TRBJ2-3, with D possibly being TRBD2 (6 bases). The V and J ends lost 5 bases and 1 base respectively, with 25 bases between them. The germline V gene has CDR1 PRHDT and CDR2 FYEKMQ (reference sequence). The CDR3 runs 19 residues. The CDR3 DNA follows: TGTGCCAGCAGCGCATGGAACTGGCGGGGAAAGGTCGGCACAGATACGCAGTATTTT. As protein: CASSAWNWRGKVGTDTQYF.

The chain uses TRBV6-1 and TRBJ2-6, with D hard to call. The CDR3 covers 16 residues. The germline V and J ends were trimmed by 4 bases and 0 bases, with 10 bases remaining between them. CDR1 is MNHNS and CDR2 is SASEGT in the germline V gene. CDR3 in amino acids: CASSVLVPSGANVLTF. The DNA of the CDR3 is TGTGCCAGCAGTGTTTTAGTTCCCTCTGGGGCCAACGTCCTGACTTTC.

This clonotype was recorded many times. V is TRBV6-1 and J is TRBJ1-1, with D perhaps matching TRBD1 (6 bases). With 2 bases removed from V and 1 base from J, the gap between germline ends came to 11 bases. The germline gives CDR1 MNHNS, CDR2 SASEGT. CDR3 length: 15 residues. CDR3 in DNA: TGTGCCAGCAGTGAACTGGACAGCCGGAACACTGAAGCTTTCTTT. Amino acid sequence: CASSELDSRNTEAFF.

Comments on this clonotype: Mismatch with germline at one junction end may stem from a read error. This chain connects TRBV6-1 to TRBJ2-1; D not certain. Germline V gene lookup returns CDR1 MNHNS and CDR2 SASEGT. This CDR3 is built from 12 residues. The chain's CDR3 is CASGERYNEQFF. DNA for the CDR3: TGTGCCAGCGGTGAAAGGTACAATGAGCAGTTCTTC.

This clonotype has a count of ten or more. The chain uses TRBV7-3 and TRBJ2-1; 8 bases match TRBD2. Germline V gene data show CDR1 as SGHTA and CDR2 as FQGTGA. CDR3 length: 13 amino acids. V shed 3 bases, J shed 6 bases, and the junction held 1 base outside the gene matches. CDR3 in amino acids: CASSFSGGNEQFF. Written as DNA, the CDR3 is TGTGCCAGCAGCTTCAGCGGGGGCAATGAGCAGTTCTTC.

This clonotype was seen repeatedly, ten times or more. The V call is TRBV14, the J call TRBJ2-3; TRBD1 matches 7 bases. Trimming removed 0 bases from V and 2 bases from J; junction bases left unmatched: 5. Germline-derived CDR1 and CDR2 are SGHDN and FVKESK. The CDR3 consists of 16 residues. The chain's CDR3 is CASSQEVGTDTDTQYF. For the CDR3, the DNA is TGTGCCAGCAGCCAAGAGGTGGGGACAGACACAGATACGCAGTATTTT.

V usage is TRBV15 and J usage is TRBJ1-1; D is undetermined. There are 14 residues in the CDR3. Looked up from germline, CDR1 is LNHNV and CDR2 is YYDKDF (reference sequence). V gave up 1 base and J gave up 3 bases, with 9 bases separating them. The CDR3 loop is CATSRGRLDTEAFF. Here the CDR3 DNA reads TGTGCCACCAGCAGAGGACGCCTGGACACTGAAGCTTTCTTT.

This clonotype showed up many times. V gene TRBV20-1 combines with J gene TRBJ2-1, with 9 positions matching TRBD1. CDR3 length: 15 amino acids. After removal of 5 bases from V and 0 bases from J, the junction contained 5 bases not matched to a gene. Germline-derived CDR1 and CDR2 are DFQATT and SNEGSKA (reference sequence). CDR3 residues: CSADGTGSSYNEQFF. As DNA, the CDR3 is TGCAGTGCTGATGGGACAGGGAGCTCCTACAATGAGCAGTTCTTC.

This clonotype has at least ten counts. The rearrangement joins TRBV6-1 to TRBJ1-6; 10 bases agree with TRBD1. Germline V gene data show CDR1 as MNHNS and CDR2 as SASEGT. V dropped 5 bases and J dropped 5; count of bases not matched to a gene: 6. The CDR3 has 16 amino acids. Written as DNA, the CDR3 is TGTGCCAGCAGTTACCCGGGACAGGGGAATAATTCACCCCTCCACTTT. This sequence encodes CASSYPGQGNNSPLHF.

This clonotype was observed many times. The V call is TRBV11-3, the J call TRBJ2-2, with 7 positions matching TRBD1. The CDR3 extends over 17 amino acids. Germline assignment: CDR1 SGHNT and CDR2 YENEEA. V shed 4 bases and J 2 bases; nucleotides not matched to a gene: 10. DNA of the CDR3: TGTGCCAGCAGCTCGTCCAGACAGGGCCCAAACACCGGGGAGCTGTTTTTT. Residues: CASSSSRQGPNTGELFF. The full variable domain, in which reference TRBV11-3 and TRBJ2-2 provide the parts outside the CDR3, is EAGVVQSPRYKIIEKKQPVAFWCNPISGHNTLYWYLQNLGQGPELLIRYENEEAVDDSQLPKDRFSAERLKGVDSTLKIQPAELGDSAVYLCASSSSRQGPNTGELFFGEGSRLTVL.

Written as DNA, the CDR3 is TGCGCCAGCAGCCCGATCCTTAGGGGCAATGAGCAGTTCTTC. Its protein product is CASSPILRGNEQFF. The rearrangement links TRBV4-1 to TRBJ2-1; D possibly corresponds to TRBD1 (5 bases). Germline-derived CDR1 and CDR2 are MGHRA and YSYEKL. The length of the CDR3 is 14 residues. The V gene lost 4 bases and the J gene lost 6 bases, with 13 bases spanning the gap.